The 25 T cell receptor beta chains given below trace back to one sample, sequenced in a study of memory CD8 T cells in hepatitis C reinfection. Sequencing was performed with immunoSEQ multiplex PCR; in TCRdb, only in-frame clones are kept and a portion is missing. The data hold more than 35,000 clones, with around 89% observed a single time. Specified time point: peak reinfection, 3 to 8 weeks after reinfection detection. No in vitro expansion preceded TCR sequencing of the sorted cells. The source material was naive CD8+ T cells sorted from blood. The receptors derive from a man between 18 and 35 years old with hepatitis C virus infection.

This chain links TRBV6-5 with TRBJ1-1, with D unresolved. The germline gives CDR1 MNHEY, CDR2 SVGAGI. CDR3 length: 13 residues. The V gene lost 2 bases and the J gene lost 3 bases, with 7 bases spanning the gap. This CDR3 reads CASSYQQYTEAFF. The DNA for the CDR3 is TGTGCCAGCAGTTACCAACAGTACACTGAAGCTTTCTTT.

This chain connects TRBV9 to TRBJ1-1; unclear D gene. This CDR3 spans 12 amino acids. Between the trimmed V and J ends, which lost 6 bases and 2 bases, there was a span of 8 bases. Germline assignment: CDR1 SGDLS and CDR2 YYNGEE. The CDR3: CASTGENTEAFF. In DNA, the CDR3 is TGTGCCAGCACCGGAGAAAACACTGAAGCTTTCTTT.

The CDR3 coding sequence is TGTGCCAGCAGCGTTAGTAGGAGGAGCGACAATGAGCAGTTCTTC. The encoded protein is CASSVSRRSDNEQFF. The chain carries TRBV7-6 and TRBJ2-1; D is perhaps TRBD2 (5 bases). This CDR3 comprises 15 residues. The ends were cut back, 5 bases at V and 5 bases at J, with 16 bases in the middle. From germline, CDR1 is SGHVS and CDR2 FNYEAQ.

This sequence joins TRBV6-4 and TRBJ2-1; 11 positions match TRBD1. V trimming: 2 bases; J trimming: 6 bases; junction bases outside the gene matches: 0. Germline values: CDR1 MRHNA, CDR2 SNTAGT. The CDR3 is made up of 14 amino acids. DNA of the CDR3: TGTGCCAGCAGTGACGGGACAGGGGGCAATGAGCAGTTCTTC. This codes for CASSDGTGGNEQFF.

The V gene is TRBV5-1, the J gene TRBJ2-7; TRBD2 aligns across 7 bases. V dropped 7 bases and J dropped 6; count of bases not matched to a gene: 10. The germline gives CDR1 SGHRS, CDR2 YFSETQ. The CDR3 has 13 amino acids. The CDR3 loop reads CASSPLGGGEQYV. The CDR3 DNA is TGCGCCAGCTCCCCCTTGGGGGGGGGCGAGCAGTACGTC.

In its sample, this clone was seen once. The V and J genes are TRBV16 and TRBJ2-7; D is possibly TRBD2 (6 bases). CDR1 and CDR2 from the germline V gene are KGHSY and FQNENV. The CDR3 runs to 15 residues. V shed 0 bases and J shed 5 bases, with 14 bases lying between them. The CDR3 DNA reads TGTGCCAGCAGCCAATCCGGGCTAGCGATAAACGAGCAGTACTTC. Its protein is CASSQSGLAINEQYF.

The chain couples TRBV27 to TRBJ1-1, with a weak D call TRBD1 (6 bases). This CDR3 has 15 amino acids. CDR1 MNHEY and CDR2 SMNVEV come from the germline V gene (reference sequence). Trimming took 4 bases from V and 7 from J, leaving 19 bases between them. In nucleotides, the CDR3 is TGTGCCAGCAGTTCCCAAAATTCAGGGGTGGGTGAAGCTTTCTTT. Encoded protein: CASSSQNSGVGEAFF.

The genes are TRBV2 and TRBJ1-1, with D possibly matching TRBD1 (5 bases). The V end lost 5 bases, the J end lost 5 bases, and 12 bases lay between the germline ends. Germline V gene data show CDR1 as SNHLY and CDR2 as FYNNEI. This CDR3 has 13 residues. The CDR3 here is CASSQGVRTEAFF. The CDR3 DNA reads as TGTGCCAGCAGTCAGGGTGTTCGGACTGAAGCTTTCTTT.

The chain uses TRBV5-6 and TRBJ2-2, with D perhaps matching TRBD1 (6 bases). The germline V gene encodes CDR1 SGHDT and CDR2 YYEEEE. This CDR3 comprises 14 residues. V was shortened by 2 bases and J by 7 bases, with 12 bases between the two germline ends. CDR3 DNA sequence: TGTGCCAGCAGCTTCTACAGGGAGAACGGGGAGCTGTTTTTT. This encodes CASSFYRENGELFF.

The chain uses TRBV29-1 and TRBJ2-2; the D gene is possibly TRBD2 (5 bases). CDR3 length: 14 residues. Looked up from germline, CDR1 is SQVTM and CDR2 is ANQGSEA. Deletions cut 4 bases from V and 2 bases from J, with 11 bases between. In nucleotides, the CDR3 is TGCAGCGTTGTTGGGCGGGTCAACACCGGGGAGCTGTTTTTT. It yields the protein CSVVGRVNTGELFF.

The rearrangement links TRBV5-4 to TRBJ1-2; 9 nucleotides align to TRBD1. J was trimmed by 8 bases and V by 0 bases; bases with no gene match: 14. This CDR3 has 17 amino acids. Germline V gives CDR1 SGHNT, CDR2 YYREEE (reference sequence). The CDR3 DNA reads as TGTGCCAGCAGCTTGGACGTTAGTACCGGGACAGGGATCGGCTACACCTTC. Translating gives CASSLDVSTGTGIGYTF.

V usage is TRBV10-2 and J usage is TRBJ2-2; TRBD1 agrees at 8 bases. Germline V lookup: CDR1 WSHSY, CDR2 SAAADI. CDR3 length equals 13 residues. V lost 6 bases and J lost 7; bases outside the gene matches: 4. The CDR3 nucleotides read TGCGCCAGCAGCGACAGGGGCGTCGGGGAGCTGTTTTTT. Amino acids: CASSDRGVGELFF.

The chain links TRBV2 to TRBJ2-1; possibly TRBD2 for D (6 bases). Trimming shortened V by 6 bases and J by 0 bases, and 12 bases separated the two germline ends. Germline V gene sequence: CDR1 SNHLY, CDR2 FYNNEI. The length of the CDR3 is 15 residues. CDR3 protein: CASRTGTSSYNEQFF. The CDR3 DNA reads TGTGCCAGCAGAACCGGGACTTCCTCCTACAATGAGCAGTTCTTC.

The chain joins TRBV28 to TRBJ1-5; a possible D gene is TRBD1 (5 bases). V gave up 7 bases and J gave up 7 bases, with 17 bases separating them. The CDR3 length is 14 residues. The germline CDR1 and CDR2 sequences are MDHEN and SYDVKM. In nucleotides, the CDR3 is TGTGCCAGCACTTTTTGGGGGGAGAAACAGCCCCAGCATTTT. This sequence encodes CASTFWGEKQPQHF.

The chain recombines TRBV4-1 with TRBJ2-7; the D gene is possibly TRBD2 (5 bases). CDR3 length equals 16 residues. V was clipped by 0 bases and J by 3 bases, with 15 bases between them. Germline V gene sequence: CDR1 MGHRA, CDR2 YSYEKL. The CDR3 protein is CASSQEGGPGLYEQYF. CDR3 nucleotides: TGCGCCAGCAGCCAAGAAGGTGGGCCAGGACTCTACGAGCAGTACTTC.

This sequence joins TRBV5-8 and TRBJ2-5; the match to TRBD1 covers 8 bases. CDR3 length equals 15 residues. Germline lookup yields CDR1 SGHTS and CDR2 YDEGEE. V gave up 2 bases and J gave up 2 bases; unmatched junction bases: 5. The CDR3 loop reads CASSFGQGGQETQYF. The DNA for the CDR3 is TGTGCCAGCAGCTTCGGACAGGGAGGTCAAGAGACCCAGTACTTC.

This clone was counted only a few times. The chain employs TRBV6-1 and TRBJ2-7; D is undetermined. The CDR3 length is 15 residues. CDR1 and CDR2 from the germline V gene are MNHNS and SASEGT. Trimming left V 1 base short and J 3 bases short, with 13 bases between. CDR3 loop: CASSEGAPSYYEQYV. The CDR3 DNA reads TGTGCCAGCAGTGAAGGAGCACCATCCTACTACGAGCAGTACGTC.

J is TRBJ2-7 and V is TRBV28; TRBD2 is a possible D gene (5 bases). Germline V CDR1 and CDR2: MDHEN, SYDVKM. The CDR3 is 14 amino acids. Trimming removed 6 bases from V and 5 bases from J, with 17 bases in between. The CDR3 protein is CASSFSGIRDEQYF. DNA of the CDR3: TGTGCCAGCAGCTTCTCCGGGATACGGGACGAGCAGTACTTC. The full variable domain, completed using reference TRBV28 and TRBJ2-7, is DVKVTQSSRYLVKRTGEKVFLECVQDMDHENMFWYRQDPGLGLRLIYFSYDVKMKEKGDIPEGYSVSREKKERFSLILESASTNQTSMYLCASSFSGIRDEQYFGPGTRLTVT.

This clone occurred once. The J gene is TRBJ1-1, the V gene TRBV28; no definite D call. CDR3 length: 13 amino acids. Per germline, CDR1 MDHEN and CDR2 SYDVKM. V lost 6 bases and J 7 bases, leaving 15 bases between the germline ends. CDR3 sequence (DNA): TGTGCCAGCAGACATCCTGATGGCGGTGAAGCTTTCTTT. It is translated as CASRHPDGGEAFF.

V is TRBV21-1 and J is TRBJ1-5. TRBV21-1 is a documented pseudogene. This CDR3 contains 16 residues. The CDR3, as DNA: TGTGCCAGCAGCAAAGGAGAGGGGGGGGGTTATCAGCCCCAGCATTTT. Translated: CASSKGEGGGYQPQHF.

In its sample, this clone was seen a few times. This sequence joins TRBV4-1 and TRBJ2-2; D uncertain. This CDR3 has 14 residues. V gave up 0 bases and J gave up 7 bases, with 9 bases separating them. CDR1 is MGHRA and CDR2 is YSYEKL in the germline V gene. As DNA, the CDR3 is TGCGCCAGCAGCCAAGACCGACTGGGCGGGGAGCTGTTTTTT. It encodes CASSQDRLGGELFF.

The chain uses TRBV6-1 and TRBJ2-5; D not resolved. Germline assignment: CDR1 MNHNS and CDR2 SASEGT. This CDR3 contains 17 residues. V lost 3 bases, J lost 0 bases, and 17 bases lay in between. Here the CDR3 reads CASSEDWATTYQETQYF. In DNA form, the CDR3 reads TGTGCCAGCAGTGAGGATTGGGCTACCACGTACCAAGAGACCCAGTACTTC.

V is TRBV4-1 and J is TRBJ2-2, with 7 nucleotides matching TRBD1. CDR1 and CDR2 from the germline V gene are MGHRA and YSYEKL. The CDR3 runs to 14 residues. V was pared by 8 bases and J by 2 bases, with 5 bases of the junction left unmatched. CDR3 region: CASAEGANTGELFF. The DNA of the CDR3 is TGCGCCAGCGCTGAGGGGGCTAACACCGGGGAGCTGTTTTTT.

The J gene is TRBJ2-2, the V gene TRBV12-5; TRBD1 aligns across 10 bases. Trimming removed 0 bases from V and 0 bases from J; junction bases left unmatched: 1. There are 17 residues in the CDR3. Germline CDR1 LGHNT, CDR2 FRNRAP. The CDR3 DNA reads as TGTGCTAGTGGTTTGGTAGGACAGGGGGCGAACACCGGGGAGCTGTTTTTT. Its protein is CASGLVGQGANTGELFF.

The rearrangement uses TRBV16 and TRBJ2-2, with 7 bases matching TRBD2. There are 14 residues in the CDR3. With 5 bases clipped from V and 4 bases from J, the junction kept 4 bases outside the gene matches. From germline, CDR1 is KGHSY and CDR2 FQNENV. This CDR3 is CASSGRASTGELFF. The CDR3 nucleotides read TGTGCCAGCAGCGGGAGGGCCAGCACCGGGGAGCTGTTTTTT.